This T cell receptor (beta chain) was identified during a study of lymphopenia after photon versus proton radiotherapy. Overall study findings and caveats: Under photons, naive T cells and diversity fell while effector/memory populations rose. Larger post-nadir TCR diversity loss correlated inversely with survival in deceased patients.

The CDR3 has 14 amino acids. Germline V gene sequence: CDR1 MDHEN, CDR2 SYDVKM. V was cut by 3 bases and J by 0 bases, with 6 bases left in between. Clones were read by immunoSEQ multiplex PCR, and TCRdb kept only the in-frame ones, dropping some. Altogether 50,000 to 60,000 clones are present, 80% to 95% being singletons, with the ten largest covering about a sixth. Note on this clone: The target antigen is unknown.

The clonotype was recovered from a woman aged 40 to 50 with cholangiocarcinoma. The chain recombines TRBV28 with TRBJ1-3; D gene ambiguous. Sample: peripheral blood, taken from a patient treated with photon-based radiotherapy. The CDR3 region has the DNA TGTGCCAGCAGTTTGTCGTCCTCTGGAAACACCATATATTTT. It translates to CASSLSSSGNTIYF.